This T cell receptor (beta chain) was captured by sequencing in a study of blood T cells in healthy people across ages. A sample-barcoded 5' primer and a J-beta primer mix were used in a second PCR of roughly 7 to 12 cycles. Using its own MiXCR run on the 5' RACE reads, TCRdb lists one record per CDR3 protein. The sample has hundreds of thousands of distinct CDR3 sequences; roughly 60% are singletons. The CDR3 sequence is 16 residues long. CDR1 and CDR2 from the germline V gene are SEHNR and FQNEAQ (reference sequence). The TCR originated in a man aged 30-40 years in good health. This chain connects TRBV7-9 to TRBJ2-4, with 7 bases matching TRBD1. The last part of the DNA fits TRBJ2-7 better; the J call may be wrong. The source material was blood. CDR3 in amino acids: CANSIPATGNAYEQYF. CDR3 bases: TGTGCCAACAGTATCCCAGCGACAGGGAATGCCTACGAGCAGTACTTC.